These T cell receptor beta chains were read from a single sample in a study of spatial heterogeneity in lung cancer. TCRdb reanalysed the 5' RACE reads using MiXCR and keeps one entry per CDR3 protein. The sample has some 38,000 distinct CDR3 sequences, 6.5% to 9.5% seen once; the top ten hold 28%. The source material was PBMCs, sampled at surgery. These receptors came from a male donor with early-stage non-small cell lung cancer. CDR3s include the opening cysteine and the closing phenylalanine or tryptophan. Fields, in order: CDR3 protein, CDR3 DNA, V gene, D gene, J gene, clone size. A D gene is named only where the DNA matches it firmly. Clone size appears in some rows only: once, few, many, or a class for an expanded clone.

CDR3aa: CAWTSLRGNYGYTF
CDR3nt: TGTGCCTGGACTAGTTTAAGGGGAAACTATGGCTACACCTTC
v_gene: TRBV30
d_gene: .
j_gene: TRBJ1-2
abundance: few

CDR3aa: CASSPDSPGDGYTF
CDR3nt: TGTGCCAGCAGTCCGGACAGTCCAGGAGATGGCTACACCTTC
v_gene: TRBV12-3/TRBV12-4
d_gene: .
j_gene: TRBJ1-2
abundance: many

CDR3aa: CASSVLAGENSDTQYF
CDR3nt: TGTGCCAGCAGCGTTCTAGCGGGAGAGAATTCAGATACGCAGTATTTT
v_gene: TRBV11-2
d_gene: TRBD2
j_gene: TRBJ2-3
abundance: .

CDR3aa: CASSLYFLAGGNNEQFF
CDR3nt: TGTGCCAGCAGCTTATACTTTCTAGCGGGAGGGAACAATGAGCAGTTCTTC
v_gene: TRBV7-3
d_gene: TRBD2
j_gene: TRBJ2-1
abundance: .

CDR3aa: CASTAEFNQPQHF
CDR3nt: TGTGCCAGCACCGCGGAGTTTAATCAGCCCCAGCATTTT
v_gene: TRBV2
d_gene: .
j_gene: TRBJ1-5
abundance: .

CDR3aa: CASTFGMNNSPLHF
CDR3nt: TGTGCCAGCACTTTCGGAATGAATAATTCACCCCTCCACTTT
v_gene: TRBV27
d_gene: .
j_gene: TRBJ1-6
abundance: .

CDR3aa: CASSLDGGTDTQYF
CDR3nt: TGTGCCAGCAGCTTAGACGGCGGCACAGATACGCAGTATTTT
v_gene: TRBV11-2
d_gene: .
j_gene: TRBJ2-3
abundance: .

CDR3aa: CAISDGQGSYEQYF
CDR3nt: TGTGCCATCAGTGACGGACAGGGTTCCTACGAGCAGTACTTC
v_gene: TRBV10-3
d_gene: TRBD1
j_gene: TRBJ2-7
abundance: few

CDR3aa: CASSQDDRNQPQHF
CDR3nt: TGTGCCAGCAGCCAAGATGACAGAAATCAGCCCCAGCATTTT
v_gene: TRBV3-1
d_gene: .
j_gene: TRBJ1-5
abundance: many

CDR3aa: CASSEYGTEQFF
CDR3nt: TGTGCCAGCAGTGAATACGGGACCGAGCAGTTCTTC
v_gene: TRBV25-1
d_gene: .
j_gene: TRBJ2-1
abundance: many

CDR3aa: CASSYSSSGIRNEQFF
CDR3nt: TGTGCCAGCAGTTACTCCTCTAGCGGGATTAGGAATGAGCAGTTCTTC
v_gene: TRBV6-2/TRBV6-3
d_gene: TRBD2
j_gene: TRBJ2-1
abundance: many

CDR3aa: CASSSYRTGIFVSNQPQHF
CDR3nt: TGTGCCAGCAGTTCCTATCGGACAGGGATATTTGTTAGCAATCAGCCCCAGCATTTT
v_gene: TRBV28
d_gene: TRBD1
j_gene: TRBJ1-5
abundance: .

CDR3aa: CASSETGSGNSPLHF
CDR3nt: TGTGCCAGCAGTGAAACAGGGTCCGGTAATTCACCCCTCCACTTT
v_gene: TRBV6-4
d_gene: .
j_gene: TRBJ1-6
abundance: many

CDR3aa: CASSLAEGGPDTQYF
CDR3nt: TGCGCCAGCAGCTTGGCCGAAGGGGGACCAGATACGCAGTATTTT
v_gene: TRBV5-1
d_gene: .
j_gene: TRBJ2-3
abundance: .

CDR3aa: CAWSVRRDWNYGYTF
CDR3nt: TGTGCCTGGAGTGTACGGAGGGATTGGAACTATGGCTACACCTTC
v_gene: TRBV30
d_gene: .
j_gene: TRBJ1-2
abundance: .

CDR3aa: CASSQVTSEQYF
CDR3nt: TGTGCCAGCAGCCAAGTAACTAGCGAGCAGTACTTC
v_gene: TRBV3-1
d_gene: .
j_gene: TRBJ2-7
abundance: many

CDR3aa: CASSPIPSGDTDTQYF
CDR3nt: TGTGCCAGCTCACCAATCCCTAGCGGAGACACAGATACGCAGTATTTT
v_gene: TRBV18
d_gene: TRBD2
j_gene: TRBJ2-3
abundance: few

CDR3aa: CASSRTGLAGGSDTQYF
CDR3nt: TGTGCCAGCAGCCGAACCGGACTAGCGGGAGGGTCAGATACGCAGTATTTT
v_gene: TRBV11-2
d_gene: TRBD2
j_gene: TRBJ2-3
abundance: many

CDR3aa: CASSQGAREQYF
CDR3nt: TGTGCCAGCAGCCAAGGGGCTCGGGAGCAGTACTTC
v_gene: TRBV3-1
d_gene: .
j_gene: TRBJ2-7
abundance: many

CDR3aa: CASSPYSGGDTEAFF
CDR3nt: TGTGCCAGCAGCCCCTACTCCGGGGGAGACACTGAAGCTTTCTTT
v_gene: TRBV3-1
d_gene: .
j_gene: TRBJ1-1
abundance: many

CDR3aa: CASSNERDIGELFF
CDR3nt: TGTGCCAGCAGTAACGAGCGGGATATCGGGGAGCTGTTTTTT
v_gene: TRBV12-3/TRBV12-4
d_gene: TRBD2
j_gene: TRBJ2-2
abundance: .

CDR3aa: CASRRQGIQPQHF
CDR3nt: TGCGCCAGCAGGCGACAGGGTATACAGCCCCAGCATTTT
v_gene: TRBV4-1
d_gene: TRBD1
j_gene: TRBJ1-5
abundance: many

CDR3aa: CSARVRQETQYF
CDR3nt: TGCAGTGCTAGAGTAAGGCAAGAGACCCAGTACTTC
v_gene: TRBV20-1
d_gene: .
j_gene: TRBJ2-5
abundance: few

CDR3aa: CASSQDPGYTEAFF
CDR3nt: TGCGCCAGCAGCCAAGATCCCGGGTACACTGAAGCTTTCTTT
v_gene: TRBV4-3
d_gene: .
j_gene: TRBJ1-1
abundance: many

CDR3aa: CASSITSGANNEQFF
CDR3nt: TGTGCCAGTAGTATAACTAGCGGGGCCAACAATGAGCAGTTCTTC
v_gene: TRBV19
d_gene: TRBD2
j_gene: TRBJ2-1
abundance: many

CDR3aa: CASSGDPGNNQPQHF
CDR3nt: TGTGCCAGCAGTGGGGACCCTGGAAACAATCAGCCCCAGCATTTT
v_gene: TRBV6-2/TRBV6-3
d_gene: .
j_gene: TRBJ1-5
abundance: many

CDR3aa: CASSETGDDTQYF
CDR3nt: TGTGCCAGCAGTGAGACAGGGGACGATACGCAGTATTTT
v_gene: TRBV2
d_gene: TRBD1
j_gene: TRBJ2-3
abundance: many

CDR3aa: CASSPDRGASTDTQYF
CDR3nt: TGTGCCAGCAGTCCAGACAGGGGAGCTAGCACAGATACGCAGTATTTT
v_gene: TRBV6-2/TRBV6-3
d_gene: TRBD1
j_gene: TRBJ2-3
abundance: few

CDR3aa: CASSSPGHNQPQHF
CDR3nt: TGTGCCAGCAGTTCGCCGGGCCACAATCAGCCCCAGCATTTT
v_gene: TRBV7-9
d_gene: .
j_gene: TRBJ1-5
abundance: .

CDR3aa: CASRRGSSGKETQYF
CDR3nt: TGCGCCAGCAGGCGAGGGAGTAGCGGCAAAGAGACCCAGTACTTC
v_gene: TRBV4-1
d_gene: .
j_gene: TRBJ2-5
abundance: many

CDR3aa: CATSESDRHQPQHF
CDR3nt: TGTGCCACCAGTGAGTCGGACCGACATCAGCCCCAGCATTTT
v_gene: TRBV24-1
d_gene: .
j_gene: TRBJ1-5
abundance: .

CDR3aa: CASSGLLAGVNEQFF
CDR3nt: TGTGCCAGCAGTGGATTACTAGCGGGAGTCAATGAGCAGTTCTTC
v_gene: TRBV2
d_gene: TRBD2
j_gene: TRBJ2-1
abundance: many

CDR3aa: CASSDSTTDTQYF
CDR3nt: TGTGCCAGCAGTGACTCGACTACAGATACGCAGTATTTT
v_gene: TRBV6-4
d_gene: .
j_gene: TRBJ2-3
abundance: few

CDR3aa: CAWSGLAGSSTDTQYF
CDR3nt: TGTGCCTGGAGTGGCCTAGCGGGGTCTAGCACAGATACGCAGTATTTT
v_gene: TRBV30
d_gene: TRBD2
j_gene: TRBJ2-3
abundance: .

CDR3aa: CASSLETENTEAFF
CDR3nt: TGTGCCAGCAGCTTGGAGACAGAGAACACTGAAGCTTTCTTT
v_gene: TRBV5-6
d_gene: .
j_gene: TRBJ1-1
abundance: many

CDR3aa: CASTFLGGRYEQYF
CDR3nt: TGTGCCAGCACCTTCTTGGGGGGTCGGTACGAGCAGTACTTC
v_gene: TRBV5-8
d_gene: .
j_gene: TRBJ2-7
abundance: .

CDR3aa: CASSFFPPRLAGGNNEQFF
CDR3nt: TGTGCCAGCAGCTTTTTCCCACCTAGACTAGCGGGGGGAAACAATGAGCAGTTCTTC
v_gene: TRBV11-2
d_gene: TRBD2
j_gene: TRBJ2-1
abundance: many

CDR3aa: CASSPRTENYGYTF
CDR3nt: TGTGCCAGCAGCCCGAGGACCGAAAACTATGGCTACACCTTC
v_gene: TRBV7-9
d_gene: .
j_gene: TRBJ1-2
abundance: few

CDR3aa: CARIDRGDPQPQHF
CDR3nt: TGTGCCAGGATCGACAGGGGAGACCCTCAGCCCCAGCATTTT
v_gene: TRBV12-3/TRBV12-4
d_gene: TRBD1
j_gene: TRBJ1-5
abundance: many

CDR3aa: CSVETLAGGPYTQYF
CDR3nt: TGCAGCGTTGAAACTCTAGCGGGGGGGCCGTATACGCAGTATTTT
v_gene: TRBV29-1
d_gene: TRBD2
j_gene: TRBJ2-3
abundance: many

CDR3aa: CASSWGSGALLQYF
CDR3nt: TGTGCCAGCAGCTGGGGGAGTGGGGCCCTGCTCCAGTATTTT
v_gene: TRBV7-9
d_gene: .
j_gene: TRBJ2-3
abundance: .

CDR3aa: CASNDRGPYEQYF
CDR3nt: TGTGCCAGCAATGACAGGGGACCCTACGAGCAGTACTTC
v_gene: TRBV6-2/TRBV6-3
d_gene: TRBD1
j_gene: TRBJ2-7
abundance: .

CDR3aa: CSVDTGWGQPQHF
CDR3nt: TGCAGCGTAGACACAGGGTGGGGTCAGCCCCAGCATTTT
v_gene: TRBV29-1
d_gene: .
j_gene: TRBJ1-5
abundance: many

CDR3aa: CASSFEYSAEAFF
CDR3nt: TGTGCCAGCAGCTTCGAGTATTCGGCTGAAGCTTTCTTT
v_gene: TRBV11-3
d_gene: .
j_gene: TRBJ1-1
abundance: many

CDR3aa: CASSPTGETQYF
CDR3nt: TGTGCCAGCAGCCCAACGGGGGAGACCCAGTACTTC
v_gene: TRBV7-2
d_gene: .
j_gene: TRBJ2-5
abundance: many

CDR3aa: CSVEQQGMGQGIEQYF
CDR3nt: TGCAGCGTTGAACAGCAGGGAATGGGACAGGGGATCGAGCAGTACTTC
v_gene: TRBV29-1
d_gene: TRBD1
j_gene: TRBJ2-7
abundance: many

CDR3aa: CASSVSGSSTDTQYF
CDR3nt: TGTGCCAGCAGCGTTAGCGGGTCTAGCACAGATACGCAGTATTTT
v_gene: TRBV9
d_gene: TRBD2
j_gene: TRBJ2-3
abundance: .

CDR3aa: CASSYRTGTNTEAFF
CDR3nt: TGTGCCAGCTCCTATAGGACAGGGACGAACACTGAAGCTTTCTTT
v_gene: TRBV18
d_gene: TRBD1
j_gene: TRBJ1-1
abundance: many

CDR3aa: CATSRDRADTQYF
CDR3nt: TGTGCCACCAGCAGGGACAGGGCGGATACGCAGTATTTT
v_gene: TRBV15
d_gene: TRBD1
j_gene: TRBJ2-3
abundance: many

CDR3aa: CASSLGGLGISPTDTQYF
CDR3nt: TGTGCCAGCAGCTTAGGCGGGTTGGGGATCTCGCCCACAGATACGCAGTATTTT
v_gene: TRBV11-3
d_gene: .
j_gene: TRBJ2-3
abundance: many

CDR3aa: CASSEASSGNTIYF
CDR3nt: TGTGCCAGCAGTGAAGCCTCCTCTGGAAACACCATATATTTT
v_gene: TRBV2
d_gene: .
j_gene: TRBJ1-3
abundance: many

CDR3aa: CASSQDPGTNTEAFF
CDR3nt: TGTGCCAGCAGCCAAGATCCAGGGACCAACACTGAAGCTTTCTTT
v_gene: TRBV3-1
d_gene: .
j_gene: TRBJ1-1
abundance: many

CDR3aa: CASSSVGPANTEAFF
CDR3nt: TGCGCCAGCAGCTCCGTAGGGCCGGCGAACACTGAAGCTTTCTTT
v_gene: TRBV4-1
d_gene: .
j_gene: TRBJ1-1
abundance: many

CDR3aa: CASSIPGVAYGYTF
CDR3nt: TGTGCCAGTAGTATTCCTGGGGTCGCCTATGGCTACACCTTC
v_gene: TRBV19
d_gene: .
j_gene: TRBJ1-2
abundance: .

CDR3aa: CATKAGKSTDTQYF
CDR3nt: TGTGCCACTAAAGCGGGAAAGAGCACAGATACGCAGTATTTT
v_gene: TRBV6-5
d_gene: TRBD2
j_gene: TRBJ2-3
abundance: many

CDR3aa: CASSDRVETGELFF
CDR3nt: TGTGCCAGCAGCGACAGGGTGGAGACCGGGGAGCTGTTTTTT
v_gene: TRBV9
d_gene: .
j_gene: TRBJ2-2
abundance: few

CDR3aa: CASSQDLLWQGNSPLHF
CDR3nt: TGTGCCAGCAGCCAAGATCTATTATGGCAGGGGAATTCACCCCTCCACTTT
v_gene: TRBV14
d_gene: .
j_gene: TRBJ1-6
abundance: few

CDR3aa: CASSEYGVTGDNSPLHF
CDR3nt: TGTGCCAGCAGTGAATACGGCGTTACAGGGGATAATTCACCCCTCCACTTT
v_gene: TRBV25-1
d_gene: TRBD1
j_gene: TRBJ1-6
abundance: many

CDR3aa: CSATPQAAGVLRAKNIQYF
CDR3nt: TGCAGTGCTACGCCCCAGGCAGCGGGAGTTTTGAGAGCCAAAAACATTCAGTACTTC
v_gene: TRBV20-1
d_gene: TRBD2
j_gene: TRBJ2-4
abundance: many